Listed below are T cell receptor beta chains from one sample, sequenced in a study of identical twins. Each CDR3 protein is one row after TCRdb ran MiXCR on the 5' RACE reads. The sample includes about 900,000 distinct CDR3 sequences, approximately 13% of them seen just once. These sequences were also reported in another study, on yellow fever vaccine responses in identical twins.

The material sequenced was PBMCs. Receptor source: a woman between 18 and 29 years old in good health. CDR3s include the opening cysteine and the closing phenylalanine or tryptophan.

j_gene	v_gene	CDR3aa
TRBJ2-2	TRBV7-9	CASSFPGDATGELFF
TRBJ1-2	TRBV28	CASSLWDRAYGYTF
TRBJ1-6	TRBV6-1	CASSIRTVVNSPLHF
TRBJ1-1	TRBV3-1	CASSQDSWENTEAFF
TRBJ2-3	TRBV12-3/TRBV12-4	CASSFEALAGGTQYF
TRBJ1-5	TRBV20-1	CSAIAGTVSNQPQHF
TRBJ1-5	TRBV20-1	CSARRTAGGNQPQHF
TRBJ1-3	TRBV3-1	CASSQDEGRSSIYF
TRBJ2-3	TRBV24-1	CATSDPGQGFDTQYF
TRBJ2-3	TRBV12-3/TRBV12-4	CASSRDGGAQYF
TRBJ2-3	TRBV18	CASSPRSADTQYF
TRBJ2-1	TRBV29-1	CSVGDYLSQIF
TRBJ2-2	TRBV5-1	CASSLAFGNTGELFF
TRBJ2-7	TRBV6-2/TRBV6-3	CASSYGLYEQYF
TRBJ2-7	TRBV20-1	CSARDASLNTYEQYF
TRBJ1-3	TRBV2	CASNPQGSGNTIYF
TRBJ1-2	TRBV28	CASSFRGLDGYTF
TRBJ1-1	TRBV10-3	CATKTPATEAFF
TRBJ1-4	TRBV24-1	CATPPRTGGKLFF
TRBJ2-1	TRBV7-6	CASSPTWGAEQFF
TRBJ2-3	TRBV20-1	CSAISFGGTDTQYF
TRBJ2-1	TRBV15	CATSSVLAVPLRSYNEQFF
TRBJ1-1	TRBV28	CASSFDIEAFF
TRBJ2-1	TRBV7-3	CASKYEWGGGMGNEQFF
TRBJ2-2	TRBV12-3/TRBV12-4	CASSLGGAVDTGELFF
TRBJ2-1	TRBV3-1	CASSQDLPGGSSYNEQFF
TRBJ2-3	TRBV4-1	CASGPSTDTQYF
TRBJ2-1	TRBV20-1	CSARFSEGVGLADYNEQFF
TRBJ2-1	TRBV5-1	CASSLDPVLAGDSEQFF